This TCR beta chain was sequenced during a study of T cell responses to AZD1222 COVID-19 vaccine. This CDR3 comprises 14 residues. Germline lookup yields CDR1 KGHSH and CDR2 LQKENI. Between the trimmed V and J ends, which lost 3 bases and 7 bases, there was a span of 12 bases. Repertoires were generated with immunoSEQ multiplex PCR, while TCRdb's copy carries only in-frame clones and drops some. The table lists roughly 97,000 clones, about 89% of them singletons, with 7.5% in the top ten. The study's findings and limits: Donors, mostly white British, included more females; clonal diversity was possibly underestimated.

Points on this clone: Its antigen is unidentified.

The clonotype was recovered from an adult in good health. The sequences come from peripheral blood, collected on day 0 of AZD1222 vaccination. The chain joins TRBV18 to TRBJ2-2, with D possibly called TRBD1 or TRBD2 (5 bases each). The CDR3 bases are TGTGCCAGCTCACCGGGGGTCAAACACGGGGAGCTGTTTTTT. This encodes CASSPGVKHGELFF.